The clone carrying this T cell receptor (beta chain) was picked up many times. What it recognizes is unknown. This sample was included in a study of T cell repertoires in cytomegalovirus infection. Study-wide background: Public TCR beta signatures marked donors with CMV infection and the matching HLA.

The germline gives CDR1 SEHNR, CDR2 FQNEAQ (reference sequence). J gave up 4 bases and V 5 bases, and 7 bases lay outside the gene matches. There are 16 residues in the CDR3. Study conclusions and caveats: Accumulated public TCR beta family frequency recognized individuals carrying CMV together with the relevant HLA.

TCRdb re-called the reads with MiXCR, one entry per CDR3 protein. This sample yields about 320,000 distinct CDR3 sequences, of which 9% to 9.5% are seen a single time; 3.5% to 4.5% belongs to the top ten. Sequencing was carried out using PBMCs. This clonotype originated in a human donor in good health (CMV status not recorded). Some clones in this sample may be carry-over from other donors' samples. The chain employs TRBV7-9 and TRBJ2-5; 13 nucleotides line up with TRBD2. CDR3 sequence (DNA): TGTGCCAGCAGCCACCTCCGGACTAGCGGGGGAGAGACCCAGTACTTC. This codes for CASSHLRTSGGETQYF.